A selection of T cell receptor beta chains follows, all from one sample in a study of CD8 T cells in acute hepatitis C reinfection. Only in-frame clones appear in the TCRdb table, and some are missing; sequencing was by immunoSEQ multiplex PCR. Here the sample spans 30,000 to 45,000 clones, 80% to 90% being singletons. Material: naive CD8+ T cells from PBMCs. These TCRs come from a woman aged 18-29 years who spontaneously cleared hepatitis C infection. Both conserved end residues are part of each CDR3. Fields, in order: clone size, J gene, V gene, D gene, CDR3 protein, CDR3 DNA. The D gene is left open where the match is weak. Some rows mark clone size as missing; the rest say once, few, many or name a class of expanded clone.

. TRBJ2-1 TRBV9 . CASSVGGTNEQFF TGTGCCAGCAGCGTAGGGGGCACCAATGAGCAGTTCTTC
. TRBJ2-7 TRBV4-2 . CASSQLRTDEQYF TGTGCCAGCAGCCAATTAAGGACCGACGAGCAGTACTTC
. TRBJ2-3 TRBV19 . CASSIADTQYF TGTGCCAGTAGTATAGCAGATACGCAGTATTTT
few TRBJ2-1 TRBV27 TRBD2 CASRKGLAGEQFF TGTGCCAGCAGAAAGGGACTAGCTGGCGAGCAGTTCTTC
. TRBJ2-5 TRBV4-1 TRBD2 CASSQRTRETQYF TGCGCCAGCAGCCAACGGACTAGGGAGACCCAGTACTTC
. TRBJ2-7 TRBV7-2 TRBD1 CASSTGQGVYEQYF TGTGCCAGCAGCACGGGACAGGGGGTATACGAGCAGTACTTC
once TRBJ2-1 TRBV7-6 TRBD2 CASSLALAGGHHEQFF TGTGCCAGCAGCTTAGCGTTGGCGGGAGGGCATCATGAGCAGTTCTTC
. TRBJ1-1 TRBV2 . CASIRLFRDPMNTEAFF TGTGCCAGCATTCGCCTTTTCAGGGACCCAATGAACACTGAAGCTTTCTTT
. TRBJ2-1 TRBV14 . CASSQDYEQFF TGTGCCAGCAGCCAGGACTATGAGCAGTTCTTC
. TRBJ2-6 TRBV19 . CASTTAQSESSSGANVLTF TGTGCCAGTACCACTGCGCAGTCGGAATCCTCCTCTGGGGCCAACGTCCTGACTTTC
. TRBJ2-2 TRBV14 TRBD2 CASSQLAGVAGELFF TGTGCCAGCAGCCAACTAGCGGGGGTGGCCGGGGAGCTGTTTTTT
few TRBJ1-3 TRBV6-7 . CASSISGNTIYF TGTGCCAGCAGTATCTCTGGAAACACCATATATTTT
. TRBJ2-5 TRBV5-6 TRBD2 CASSLARLAGVQLETQYF TGTGCCAGCAGCTTGGCCCGGCTAGCGGGGGTGCAATTAGAGACCCAGTACTTC
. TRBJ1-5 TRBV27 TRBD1 CASRLQGPNQPQHF TGTGCCAGCAGGTTACAGGGGCCCAATCAGCCCCAGCATTTT
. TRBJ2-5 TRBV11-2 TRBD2 CASSQPSGIETQYF TGTGCCAGCAGCCAACCTAGCGGGATTGAGACCCAGTACTTC
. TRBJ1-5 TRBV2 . CASSERRTDSNQPQHF TGTGCCAGCAGTGAGCGGCGGACAGATAGCAATCAGCCCCAGCATTTT
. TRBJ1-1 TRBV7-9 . CASNVPGPKTNTEAFF TGTGCCAGCAACGTTCCCGGACCGAAAACGAACACTGAAGCTTTCTTT
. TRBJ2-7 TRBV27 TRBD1 CASSPGQATYEQYF TGTGCCAGCAGTCCGGGACAGGCGACCTACGAGCAGTACTTC
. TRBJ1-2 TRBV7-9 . CASSQTFDSGSEDGYTF TGTGCCAGCAGCCAGACGTTCGACTCCGGGAGTGAAGATGGCTACACCTTC
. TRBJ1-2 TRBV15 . CATSRDTDRSYGYTF TGTGCCACCAGCAGAGATACGGACAGATCCTATGGCTACACCTTC
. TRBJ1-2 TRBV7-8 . CASSSVTPNYGYTF TGTGCCAGCAGCTCCGTTACACCTAACTATGGCTACACCTTC
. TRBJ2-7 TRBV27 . CASHTDPRGEQYF TGTGCCAGCCATACTGACCCTCGGGGCGAGCAGTACTTC
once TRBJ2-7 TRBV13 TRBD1 CASSRRDRTYEQYF TGTGCCAGCAGCCGCCGGGACAGAACCTACGAGCAGTACTTC
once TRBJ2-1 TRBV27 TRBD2 CASSLFGLAGGASYNEQFF TGTGCCAGCAGTTTATTTGGTCTAGCGGGAGGAGCTTCCTACAATGAGCAGTTCTTC
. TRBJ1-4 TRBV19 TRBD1 CASQTGQVNEKLFF TGTGCCAGTCAGACTGGACAGGTGAATGAAAAACTGTTTTTT
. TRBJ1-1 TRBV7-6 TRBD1 CASSLDLDRGQEAFF TGTGCCAGCAGCTTAGACCTGGACAGGGGGCAAGAAGCTTTCTTT
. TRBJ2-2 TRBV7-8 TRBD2 CATQAWDVTGDSGRIGELFF TGTGCCACCCAAGCCTGGGATGTAACAGGGGATAGCGGGAGGATCGGGGAGCTGTTTTTT
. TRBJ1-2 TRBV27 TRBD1 CASSYSQGDYGYTF TGTGCCAGCAGTTACTCACAGGGGGACTATGGCTACACCTTC
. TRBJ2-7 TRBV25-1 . CASMGHVSYEQYF TGTGCCAGCATGGGACACGTCTCCTACGAGCAGTACTTC
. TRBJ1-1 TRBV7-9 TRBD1 CASSFGTGKSEAFF TGTGCCAGCAGCTTCGGGACAGGCAAGTCTGAAGCTTTCTTT
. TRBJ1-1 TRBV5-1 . CASSLLGPGAEAFF TGCGCCAGCAGCTTACTCGGCCCGGGGGCTGAAGCTTTCTTT
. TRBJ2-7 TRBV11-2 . CASSLVRHYEQYF TGTGCCAGCAGCTTAGTACGGCACTACGAGCAGTACTTC
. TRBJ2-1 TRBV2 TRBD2 CASSETSGSSSEQFF TGTGCCAGCAGTGAAACTAGCGGGAGTTCAAGTGAGCAGTTCTTC
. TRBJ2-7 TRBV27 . CASSWPGDEQYF TGTGCCAGCAGTTGGCCAGGGGACGAGCAGTACTTC
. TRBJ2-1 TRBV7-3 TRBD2 CASSLFAGARYEQFF TGTGCCAGCAGCTTATTTGCGGGAGCGAGGTATGAGCAGTTCTTC
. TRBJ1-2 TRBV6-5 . CASSYTSVTSDGYTF TGTGCCAGCAGTTACACCTCCGTGACATCCGATGGCTACACCTTC
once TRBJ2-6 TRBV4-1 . CASSQGQAQRDPSVLTF TGCGCCAGCAGCCAAGGCCAGGCTCAGAGGGACCCCTCCGTCCTGACTTTC
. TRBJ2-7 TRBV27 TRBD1 CASSHRTGGDTYEQYF TGTGCCAGCAGTCACCGGACAGGGGGAGATACCTACGAGCAGTACTTC
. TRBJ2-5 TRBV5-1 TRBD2 CASSFPLAGGMAQYF TGCGCCAGCAGCTTCCCTCTAGCGGGCGGGATGGCCCAGTACTTC
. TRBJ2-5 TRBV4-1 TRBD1 CASSQETGGETQYF TGCGCCAGCAGCCAAGAGACAGGGGGCGAGACCCAGTACTTC
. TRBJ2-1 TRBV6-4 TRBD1 CASSDYGTGVDEQFF TGTGCCAGCAGTGACTACGGGACAGGGGTGGATGAGCAGTTCTTC